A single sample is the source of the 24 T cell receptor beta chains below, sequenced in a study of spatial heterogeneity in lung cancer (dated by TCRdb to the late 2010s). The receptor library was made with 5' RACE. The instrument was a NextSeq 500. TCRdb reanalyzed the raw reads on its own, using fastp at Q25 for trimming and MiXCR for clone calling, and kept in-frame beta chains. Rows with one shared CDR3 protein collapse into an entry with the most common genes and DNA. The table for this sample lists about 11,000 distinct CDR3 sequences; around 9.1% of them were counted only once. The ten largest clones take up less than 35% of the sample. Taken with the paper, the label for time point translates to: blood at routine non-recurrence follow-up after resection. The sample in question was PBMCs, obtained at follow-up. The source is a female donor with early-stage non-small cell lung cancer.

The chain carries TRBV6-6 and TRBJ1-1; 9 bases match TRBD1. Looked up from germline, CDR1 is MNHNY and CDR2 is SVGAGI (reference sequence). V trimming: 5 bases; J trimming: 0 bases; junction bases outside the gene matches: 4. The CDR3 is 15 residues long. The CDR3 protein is CASSITGGLNTEAFF. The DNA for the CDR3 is TGTGCCAGCAGTATAACAGGGGGCTTGAACACTGAAGCTTTCTTT.

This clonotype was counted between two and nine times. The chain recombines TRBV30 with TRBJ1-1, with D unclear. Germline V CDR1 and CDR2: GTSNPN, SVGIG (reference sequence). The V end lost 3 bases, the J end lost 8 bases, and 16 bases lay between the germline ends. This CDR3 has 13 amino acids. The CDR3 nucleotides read TGTGCCTGGAGCGCAACGTTTGGAGCGGAAGCTTTCTTT. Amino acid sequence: CAWSATFGAEAFF. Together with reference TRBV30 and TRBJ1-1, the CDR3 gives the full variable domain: SQTIHQWPATLVQPVGSPLSLECTVEGTSNPNLYWYRQAAGRGLQLLFYSVGIGQISSEVPQNLSASRPQDRQFILSSKKLLLSDSGFYLCAWSATFGAEAFFGQGTRLTVV.

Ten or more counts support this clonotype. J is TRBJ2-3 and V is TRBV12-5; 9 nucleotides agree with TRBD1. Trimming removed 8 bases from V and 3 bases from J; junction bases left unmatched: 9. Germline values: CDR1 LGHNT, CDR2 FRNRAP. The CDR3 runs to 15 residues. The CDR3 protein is CASLIPGQGTDTQYF. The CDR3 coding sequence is TGTGCTAGTCTAATTCCGGGACAGGGAACAGATACGCAGTATTTT.

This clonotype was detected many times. The CDR3 nucleotides are TGTGCCAGCAGCTTATGGGGGCGGGGAGGGGATGGCGAAAAACTGTTTTTT. Protein product: CASSLWGRGGDGEKLFF. The gene calls are TRBV11-2 and TRBJ1-4; tentatively, D is TRBD1 (6 bases). This CDR3 spans 17 amino acids. Deletions cut 2 bases from V and 8 bases from J, with 21 bases between. The V gene's germline CDR1 is SGHAT and CDR2 FQNNGV.

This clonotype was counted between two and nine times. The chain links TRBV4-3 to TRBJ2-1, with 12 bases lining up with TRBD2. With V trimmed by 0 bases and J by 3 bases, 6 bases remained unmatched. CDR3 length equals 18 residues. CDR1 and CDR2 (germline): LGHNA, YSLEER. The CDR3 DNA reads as TGCGCCAGCAGCCAAGAAGGTCGGACTAGCGGGGACTACAATGAGCAGTTCTTC. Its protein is CASSQEGRTSGDYNEQFF.

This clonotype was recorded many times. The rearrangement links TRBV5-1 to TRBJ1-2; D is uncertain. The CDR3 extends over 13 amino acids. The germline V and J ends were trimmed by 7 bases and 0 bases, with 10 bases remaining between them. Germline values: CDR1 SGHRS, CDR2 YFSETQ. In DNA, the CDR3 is TGCGCCAGCGGCCAGACCACTAACTATGGCTACACCTTC. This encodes CASGQTTNYGYTF.

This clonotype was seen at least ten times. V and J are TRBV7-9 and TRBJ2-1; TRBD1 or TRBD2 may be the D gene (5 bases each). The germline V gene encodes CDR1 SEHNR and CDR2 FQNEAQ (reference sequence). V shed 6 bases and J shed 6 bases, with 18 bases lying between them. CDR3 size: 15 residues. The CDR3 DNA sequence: TGTGCCAGCAGGGGGCCGGACTCCTTGGGCAATGAGCAGTTCTTC. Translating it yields CASRGPDSLGNEQFF.

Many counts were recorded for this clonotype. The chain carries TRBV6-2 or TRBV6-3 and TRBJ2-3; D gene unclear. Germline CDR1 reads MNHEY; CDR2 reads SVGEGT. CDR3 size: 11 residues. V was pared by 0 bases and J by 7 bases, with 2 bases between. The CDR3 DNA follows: TGTGCCAGCAGTTACTCGTATACGCAGTATTTT. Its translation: CASSYSYTQYF.

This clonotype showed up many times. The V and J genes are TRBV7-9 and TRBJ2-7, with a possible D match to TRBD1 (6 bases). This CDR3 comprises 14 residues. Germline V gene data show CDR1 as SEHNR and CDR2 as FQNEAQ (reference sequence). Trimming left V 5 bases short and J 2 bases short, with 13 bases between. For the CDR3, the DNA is TGTGCCAGCAGCACCACAGGGTTCGCCTACGAGCAGTACTTC. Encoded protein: CASSTTGFAYEQYF. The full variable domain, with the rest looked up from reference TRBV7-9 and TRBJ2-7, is DTGVSQNPRHKITKRGQNVTFRCDPISEHNRLYWYRQTLGQGPEFLTYFQNEAQLEKSRLLSDRFSAERPKGSFSTLEIQRTEQGDSAMYLCASSTTGFAYEQYFGPGTRLTVT.

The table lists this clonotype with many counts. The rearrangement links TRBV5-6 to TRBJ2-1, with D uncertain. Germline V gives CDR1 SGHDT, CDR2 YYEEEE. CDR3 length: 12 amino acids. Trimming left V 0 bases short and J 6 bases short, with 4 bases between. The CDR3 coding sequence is TGTGCCAGCAGCTTGGTCGTCAATGAGCAGTTCTTC. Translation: CASSLVVNEQFF.

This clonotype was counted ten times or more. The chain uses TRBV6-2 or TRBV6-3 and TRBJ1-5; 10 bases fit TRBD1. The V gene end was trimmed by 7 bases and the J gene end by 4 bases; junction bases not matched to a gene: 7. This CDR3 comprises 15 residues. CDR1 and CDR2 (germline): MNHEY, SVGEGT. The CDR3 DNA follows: TGTGCCAGCACGACAGGGGGCGGCTGGAATCAGCCCCAGCATTTT. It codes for CASTTGGGWNQPQHF.

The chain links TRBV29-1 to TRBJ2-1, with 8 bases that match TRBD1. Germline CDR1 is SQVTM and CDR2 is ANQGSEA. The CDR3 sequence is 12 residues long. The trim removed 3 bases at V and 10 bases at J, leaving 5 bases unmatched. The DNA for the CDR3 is TGCAGCGTTGACCAGACAGGGGTGGAGCAGTTCTTC. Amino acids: CSVDQTGVEQFF.

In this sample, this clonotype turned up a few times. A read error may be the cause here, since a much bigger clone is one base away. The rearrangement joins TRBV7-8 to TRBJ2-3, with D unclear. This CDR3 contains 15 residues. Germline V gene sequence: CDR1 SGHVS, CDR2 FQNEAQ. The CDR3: CASSLVAVSTDAQYF. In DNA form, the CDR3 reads TGTGCCAGCAGCTTAGTCGCAGTAAGCACAGATGCGCAGTATTTT.

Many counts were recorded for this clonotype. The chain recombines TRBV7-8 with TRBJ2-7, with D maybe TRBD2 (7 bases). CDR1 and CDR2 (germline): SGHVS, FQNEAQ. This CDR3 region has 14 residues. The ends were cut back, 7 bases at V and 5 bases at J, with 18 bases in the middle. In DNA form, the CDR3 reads TGTGCCAGCACGCCCCAAGTCGGGGGGCACGAGCAGTACTTC. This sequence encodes CASTPQVGGHEQYF.

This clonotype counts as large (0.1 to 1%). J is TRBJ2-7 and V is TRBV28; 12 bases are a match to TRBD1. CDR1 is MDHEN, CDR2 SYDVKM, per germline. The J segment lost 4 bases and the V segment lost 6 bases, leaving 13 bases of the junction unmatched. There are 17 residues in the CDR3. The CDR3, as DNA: TGTGCCAGCAGATCTTCTTTCCGGGACAGGGGGCAATACGAGCAGTACTTC. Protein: CASRSSFRDRGQYEQYF.

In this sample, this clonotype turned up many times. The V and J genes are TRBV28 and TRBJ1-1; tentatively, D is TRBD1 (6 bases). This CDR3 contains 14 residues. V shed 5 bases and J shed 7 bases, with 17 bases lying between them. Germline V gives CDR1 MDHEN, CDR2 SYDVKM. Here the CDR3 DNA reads TGTGCCAGCAGTCAGCAGGGGTCCCGGGGTGAAGCTTTCTTT. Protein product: CASSQQGSRGEAFF.

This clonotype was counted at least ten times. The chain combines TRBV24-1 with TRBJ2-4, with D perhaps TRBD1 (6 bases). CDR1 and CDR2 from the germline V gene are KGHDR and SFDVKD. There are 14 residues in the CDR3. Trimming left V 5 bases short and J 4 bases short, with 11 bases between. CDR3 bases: TGTGCCACCAGTGGGGGGCAGGGGAAAAACATTCAGTACTTC. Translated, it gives CATSGGQGKNIQYF.

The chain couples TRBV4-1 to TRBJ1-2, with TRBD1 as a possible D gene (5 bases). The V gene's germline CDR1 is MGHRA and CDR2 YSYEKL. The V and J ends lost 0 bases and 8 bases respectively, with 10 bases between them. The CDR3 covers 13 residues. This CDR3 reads CASSQENRKGYTF. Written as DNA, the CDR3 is TGCGCCAGCAGCCAAGAGAACAGGAAAGGCTACACCTTC.

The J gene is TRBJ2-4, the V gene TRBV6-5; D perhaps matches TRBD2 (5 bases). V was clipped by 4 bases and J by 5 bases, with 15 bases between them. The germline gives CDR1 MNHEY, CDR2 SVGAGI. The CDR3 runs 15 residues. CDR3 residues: CASSWERYGENIQYF. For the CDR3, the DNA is TGTGCCAGCAGTTGGGAGCGGTATGGGGAAAACATTCAGTACTTC.

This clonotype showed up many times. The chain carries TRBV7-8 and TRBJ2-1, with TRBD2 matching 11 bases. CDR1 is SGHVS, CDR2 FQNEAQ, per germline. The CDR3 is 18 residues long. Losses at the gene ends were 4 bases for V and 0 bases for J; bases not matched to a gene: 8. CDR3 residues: CASSYPRLAGSSYNEQFF. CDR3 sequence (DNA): TGTGCCAGCAGCTACCCTAGACTAGCGGGGAGCTCCTACAATGAGCAGTTCTTC.

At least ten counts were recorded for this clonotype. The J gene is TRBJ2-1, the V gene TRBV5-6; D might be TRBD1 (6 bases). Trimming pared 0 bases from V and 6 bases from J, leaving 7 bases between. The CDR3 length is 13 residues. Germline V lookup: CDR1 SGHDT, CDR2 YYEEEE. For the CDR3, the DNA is TGTGCCAGCAGCTTGGCAGGGGTCAATGAGCAGTTCTTC. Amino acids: CASSLAGVNEQFF.

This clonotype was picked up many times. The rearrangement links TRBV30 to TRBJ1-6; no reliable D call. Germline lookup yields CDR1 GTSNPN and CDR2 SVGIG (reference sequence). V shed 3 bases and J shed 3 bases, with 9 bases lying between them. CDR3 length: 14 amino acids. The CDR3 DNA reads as TGTGCCTGGAGGGCCAGCCTCTATAATTCACCCCTCCACTTT. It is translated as CAWRASLYNSPLHF.

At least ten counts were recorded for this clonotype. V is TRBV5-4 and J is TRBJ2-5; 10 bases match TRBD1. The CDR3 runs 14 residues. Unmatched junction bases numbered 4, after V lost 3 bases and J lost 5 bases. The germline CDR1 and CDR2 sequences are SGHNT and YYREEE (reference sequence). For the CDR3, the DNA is TGTGCCAGCAGCTGGGACAGGGGAGGGGAGACCCAGTACTTC. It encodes CASSWDRGGETQYF.

The CDR3 is CASSPYDGLAVTEAFF. In nucleotides, the CDR3 is TGTGCCAGCAGCCCCTACGACGGCTTGGCGGTCACTGAAGCTTTCTTT. V and J are TRBV7-9 and TRBJ1-1; D uncertain. The V gene lost 5 bases and the J gene lost 4 bases, with 20 bases spanning the gap. The CDR3 contains 16 residues. Germline CDR1 and CDR2: SEHNR and FQNEAQ (reference sequence).